A single sample gave rise to the 23 T cell receptor beta chains below, sequenced in a study of CD8+CD57+ T cells in acquired aplastic anemia. It was genomic DNA that served as the template for profiling TCR beta VDJ and CDR3. TCRdb recomputed calls from the reads with MiXCR, one row per CDR3 protein. The profile shows about 240,000 distinct CDR3 sequences, 40% to 50% of them singletons. By flow cytometry, patients selected for sequencing had shown an expansion of CD8+CD57+ cells. Material: sorted CD4+, CD8+, or CD8+CD57+ T cells (not recorded which) from PBMCs. The receptors originated from a human donor with aplastic anemia.

This clonotype was detected many times. The rearrangement uses TRBV10-3 and TRBJ2-2; no reliable D call. The V end was cut by 4 bases, the J end by 5 bases, with 11 bases between. This CDR3 spans 14 amino acids. Germline V CDR1 and CDR2: ENHRY, SYGVKD. For the CDR3, the DNA is TGTGCCATCAGTGCTCCTAGTAATACCGGGGAGCTGTTTTTT. This translates into CAISAPSNTGELFF.

The chain carries TRBV20-1 and TRBJ2-5; 8 nucleotides line up with TRBD2. The trim removed 6 bases at V and 5 bases at J, leaving 8 bases unmatched. The V gene's germline CDR1 is DFQATT and CDR2 SNEGSKA (reference sequence). The CDR3 sequence is 13 residues long. The CDR3 nucleotides read TGCAGTGCCGCCGGGGGGGTTCTGGAGACCCAGTACTTC. Residues: CSAAGGVLETQYF.

This clonotype has a handful of counts. The chain carries TRBV12-3 or TRBV12-4 and TRBJ2-1; 7 nucleotides line up with TRBD2. The CDR3 has 16 residues. V dropped 2 bases and J dropped 2; count of bases not matched to a gene: 6. CDR3 sequence reads: CASSLRREGPYNEQFF. CDR3 sequence (DNA): TGTGCCAGCAGTTTACGTAGGGAGGGCCCCTACAATGAGCAGTTCTTC.

Notes on this clonotype: This sequence may be a read error, since a much larger clone differs from it by one base. The chain links TRBV2 to TRBJ1-2, with a possible D match to TRBD1 (5 bases). There are 13 residues in the CDR3. Germline CDR1 SNHLY, CDR2 FYNNEI. DNA of the CDR3: TGTGCCAGCACCACCGGGGCACCCTATGGCTACGCCTTC. This codes for CASTTGAPYGYAF.

This clonotype came up a few times. The chain has TRBV5-6 and TRBJ2-5; 12 nucleotides match TRBD2. Germline lookup yields CDR1 SGHDT and CDR2 YYEEEE. Trimming took 4 bases from V and 0 from J; bases not matched to a gene: 16. The CDR3 contains 20 residues. CDR3 protein: CASSPRYYETSGSYQETQYF. As DNA, the CDR3 is TGTGCCAGCAGCCCGCGATATTATGAGACTAGCGGGAGTTACCAAGAGACCCAGTACTTC. Full variable domain (remainder filled in from reference TRBV5-6 and TRBJ2-5): DAGVTQSPTHLIKTRGQQVTLRCSPKSGHDTVSWYQQALGQGPQFIFQYYEEEERQRGNFPDRFSGHQFPNYSSELNVNALLLGDSALYLCASSPRYYETSGSYQETQYFGPGTRLLVL.

The rearrangement joins TRBV30 to TRBJ1-1; D remains unclear. V was trimmed by 4 bases and J by 5 bases, leaving 14 bases between them. CDR1 is GTSNPN and CDR2 is SVGIG in the germline V gene (reference sequence). The CDR3 spans 13 residues. CDR3 in DNA: TGTGCCTGGACGCTTTTAGGAGGGACTGAAGCTTTCTTT. It specifies CAWTLLGGTEAFF.

As concerns this clonotype: With a much larger clone just one base away, this may be a read error. The chain recombines TRBV19 with TRBJ2-7; TRBD2 is a possible D gene (5 bases). Germline CDR1 is LNHDA and CDR2 is SQIVND (reference sequence). Trimming shortened V by 6 bases and J by 3 bases, and 12 bases separated the two germline ends. This CDR3 is 13 amino acids long. CDR3 loop: CASRRGTSYEQYF. The CDR3 region has the DNA TGTGCCAGTAGACGCGGAACTAGCTACGAGCAGTACTTC.

The chain has TRBV30 and TRBJ1-1; TRBD1 matches at 7 bases. V shed 1 base, J shed 4 bases, and the junction held 3 bases outside the gene matches. The CDR3 length is 13 residues. Per the germline V gene, CDR1 is GTSNPN and CDR2 is SVGIG (reference sequence). The CDR3 region is CAWSDGTATEAFF. The CDR3 DNA is TGTGCCTGGAGTGACGGGACAGCCACTGAAGCTTTCTTT. The variable domain in full, completed from reference TRBV30 and TRBJ1-1, reads SQTIHQWPATLVQPVGSPLSLECTVEGTSNPNLYWYRQAAGRGLQLLFYSVGIGQISSEVPQNLSASRPQDRQFILSSKKLLLSDSGFYLCAWSDGTATEAFFGQGTRLTVV.

The chain couples TRBV12-3 or TRBV12-4 to TRBJ1-2; 7 nucleotides line up with TRBD1. V shed 2 bases, J shed 4 bases, and the junction held 13 bases outside the gene matches. The CDR3 runs 17 residues. CDR3 region: CASSLSRGTNRGYGYTF. In nucleotides, the CDR3 is TGTGCCAGCAGTTTATCCAGGGGGACAAATCGGGGCTATGGCTACACCTTC.

The chain employs TRBV7-9 and TRBJ1-6, with no clear D. Germline-derived CDR1 and CDR2 are SEHNR and FQNEAQ (reference sequence). The CDR3 has 17 amino acids. The V and J ends lost 3 bases and 0 bases respectively, with 12 bases between them. CDR3 bases: TGTGCCAGCAGCTTGGTAACAGAAACCTCCTATAATTCACCCCTCCACTTT. This sequence encodes CASSLVTETSYNSPLHF.

The rearrangement joins TRBV20-1 to TRBJ1-6; perhaps TRBD1 as D (5 bases). The V gene's germline CDR1 is DFQATT and CDR2 SNEGSKA (reference sequence). Between the trimmed V and J ends, which lost 1 base and 7 bases, there was a span of 17 bases. There are 16 residues in the CDR3. CDR3 bases: TGCAGTGCTAGAGTTCTCAGGGCAGGGAGGAATTCACCCCTCCACTTT. This codes for CSARVLRAGRNSPLHF.

This chain connects TRBV9 to TRBJ2-5; 8 positions agree with TRBD2. The trim removed 4 bases at V and 5 bases at J, leaving 7 bases unmatched. CDR1 and CDR2 from the germline V gene are SGDLS and YYNGEE. The CDR3 has 14 residues. The DNA for the CDR3 is TGTGCCAGCAGCATACTAGCGGAGGTTGAGACCCAGTACTTC. This encodes CASSILAEVETQYF.

This clonotype was observed at least ten times. The chain links TRBV15 to TRBJ2-3; 9 bases match TRBD1. The V segment lost 3 bases and the J segment 2 bases; nucleotides outside the gene matches: 6. The CDR3 runs to 16 residues. Germline CDR1 LNHNV, CDR2 YYDKDF (reference sequence). Written as DNA, the CDR3 is TGTGCCACCAGCAGGGGACAGGGAGGGGTCACAGATACGCAGTATTTT. Translated, it gives CATSRGQGGVTDTQYF. Complete variable domain (other parts from reference TRBV15 and TRBJ2-3): DAMVIQNPRYQVTQFGKPVTLSCSQTLNHNVMYWYQQKSSQAPKLLFHYYDKDFNNEADTPDNFQSRRPNTSFCFLDIRSPGLGDTAMYLCATSRGQGGVTDTQYFGPGTRLTVL.

Comment on this clonotype: Just one base apart from a much larger clone, this may be a read error. Because the CDR3 is missing its conserved closing phenylalanine or tryptophan, this is likely a read error. The V call is TRBV5-1, the J call TRBJ1-1; D gene uncertain. Germline V CDR1 and CDR2: SGHRS, YFSETQ. The CDR3 extends over 14 amino acids. V was cut by 1 base and J by 1 base, with 8 bases left in between. The CDR3 region is CASSLKSGNTEAFL. CDR3 in DNA: TGCGCCAGCAGCTTGAAATCGGGGAACACTGAAGCTTTCCTT.

In its sample, this clonotype was seen many times. CDR3 sequence: CSARDLTETYNEQFF. CDR3 DNA: TGCAGTGCTAGAGACTTGACAGAGACCTACAATGAGCAGTTCTTC. The chain couples TRBV20-1 to TRBJ2-1; D possibly corresponds to TRBD1 (5 bases). Trimming pared 0 bases from V and 2 bases from J, leaving 11 bases between. This CDR3 region has 15 residues. The germline V gene encodes CDR1 DFQATT and CDR2 SNEGSKA (reference sequence).

The rearrangement joins TRBV7-2 to TRBJ1-1; D possibly corresponds to TRBD1 (6 bases). Germline V gene lookup returns CDR1 SGHTA and CDR2 FQGNSA. Trimming removed 3 bases from V and 1 base from J, with 9 bases in between. The CDR3 covers 14 residues. The CDR3 loop is CASSLLGGNTEAFF. DNA of the CDR3: TGTGCCAGCAGCTTGTTAGGGGGGAACACTGAAGCTTTCTTT. Supplemented by reference TRBV7-2 and TRBJ1-1, the full variable domain reads GAGVSQSPSNKVTEKGKDVELRCDPISGHTALYWYRQSLGQGLEFLIYFQGNSAPDKSGLPSDRFSAERTGGSVSTLTIQRTQQEDSAVYLCASSLLGGNTEAFFGQGTRLTVV.

J is TRBJ2-1 and V is TRBV11-3; 10 positions match TRBD1. Germline V gene lookup returns CDR1 SGHNT and CDR2 YENEEA. The CDR3 sequence is 14 residues long. J was trimmed by 7 bases and V by 5 bases; bases with no gene match: 5. The CDR3 loop is CASSDRQGANEQFF. The CDR3 nucleotides read TGTGCCAGCAGCGATCGACAGGGGGCTAATGAGCAGTTCTTC.

The chain's CDR3 is CASSVNQGVIQETQYF. The CDR3 region has the DNA TGTGCCAGCAGCGTCAATCAGGGGGTGATCCAAGAGACCCAGTACTTC. V gene TRBV9 combines with J gene TRBJ2-5; 7 positions match TRBD1. The CDR3 extends over 16 amino acids. The germline gives CDR1 SGDLS, CDR2 YYNGEE. J was trimmed by 1 base and V by 2 bases; bases with no gene match: 8.

This clonotype was seen repeatedly, ten times or more. V usage is TRBV2 and J usage is TRBJ2-1; possible D gene TRBD2, 6 bases. Germline V gives CDR1 SNHLY, CDR2 FYNNEI. The CDR3 runs 12 residues. Trimming pared 6 bases from V and 3 bases from J, leaving 6 bases between. Here the CDR3 reads CASRGGYNEQFF. The CDR3, as DNA: TGTGCCAGCAGGGGAGGCTACAATGAGCAGTTCTTC.

The chain employs TRBV5-8 and TRBJ2-4, with TRBD2 as a possible D gene (6 bases). The V gene's germline CDR1 is SGHTS and CDR2 YDEGEE. This CDR3 region has 17 residues. V was trimmed by 0 bases and J by 5 bases, leaving 18 bases between them. The CDR3 coding sequence is TGTGCCAGCAGCTTGGCAGTGGAGGCGGGACCCCAAAACATTCAGTACTTC. This codes for CASSLAVEAGPQNIQYF. The complete variable domain, with remaining parts taken from reference TRBV5-8 and TRBJ2-4, reads EAGVTQSPTHLIKTRGQQATLRCSPISGHTSVYWYQQALGLGLQFLLWYDEGEERNRGNFPPRFSGRQFPNYSSELNVNALELEDSALYLCASSLAVEAGPQNIQYFGAGTRLSVL.

This chain connects TRBV10-3 to TRBJ2-3, with D unresolved. V dropped 2 bases and J dropped 4 bases, with 7 bases sitting between them. Germline-derived CDR1 and CDR2 are ENHRY and SYGVKD. The CDR3 is 13 residues long. The CDR3 is CAISEPPADTQYF. The CDR3 nucleotides are TGTGCCATCAGTGAGCCTCCGGCAGATACGCAGTATTTT.

This clonotype was found many times. This chain links TRBV20-1 with TRBJ1-6; 10 bases agree with TRBD1. Per the germline V gene, CDR1 is DFQATT and CDR2 is SNEGSKA (reference sequence). J gave up 8 bases and V 2 bases, and 6 bases lay outside the gene matches. The CDR3 is 15 residues long. CDR3 protein: CSARNRTGGYSPLHF. The CDR3 DNA follows: TGCAGTGCTAGAAATCGGACAGGGGGTTATTCACCCCTCCACTTT.

The rearrangement uses TRBV20-1 and TRBJ2-7; D possibly corresponds to TRBD2 (6 bases). Germline V lookup: CDR1 DFQATT, CDR2 SNEGSKA (reference sequence). Trimming shortened V by 0 bases and J by 3 bases, and 15 bases separated the two germline ends. This CDR3 contains 15 residues. The CDR3 sequence is CSARDLEGLGYEQYF. CDR3 DNA sequence: TGCAGTGCTAGAGATTTGGAGGGCCTGGGCTACGAGCAGTACTTC.